The next 28 T cell receptor beta chains were all read from a single sample in a study of cytomegalovirus exposure and HLA in healthy donors. Primers: 60 Vbeta forward and 13 Jbeta reverse. Some clones are missing from TCRdb's copy, which holds only in-frame ones; the method was immunoSEQ multiplex PCR. The table has 130,000 to 150,000 clones, nearly 85% seen once. Specimen: PBMCs. The source of these receptors is a male donor in good health and CMV-seronegative.

Here the CDR3 DNA reads TGTGCCAGCAGCTTACTCGCCTCAGGGGGCCTCACCGGGGAGCTGTTTTTT. Residues: CASSLLASGGLTGELFF. This sequence joins TRBV7-3 and TRBJ2-2; 8 bases are a match to TRBD1. CDR3 length: 17 residues. V lost 2 bases and J lost 4; bases outside the gene matches: 9. CDR1 SGHTA and CDR2 FQGTGA come from the germline V gene.

The chain combines TRBV15 with TRBJ1-1; D unclear. Germline V gene lookup returns CDR1 LNHNV and CDR2 YYDKDF (reference sequence). Trimming removed 0 bases from V and 1 base from J, with 6 bases in between. The CDR3 has 14 residues. In DNA form, the CDR3 reads TGTGCCACCAGCAGAGACGTGTGGAACACTGAAGCTTTCTTT. This codes for CATSRDVWNTEAFF. Supplemented by reference TRBV15 and TRBJ1-1, the full variable domain reads DAMVIQNPRYQVTQFGKPVTLSCSQTLNHNVMYWYQQKSSQAPKLLFHYYDKDFNNEADTPDNFQSRRPNTSFCFLDIRSPGLGDTAMYLCATSRDVWNTEAFFGQGTRLTVV.

The V call is TRBV7-2, the J call TRBJ2-2; 12 bases line up with TRBD2. V lost 1 base to trimming and J lost 7 bases; unmatched junction nucleotides: 4. Germline lookup yields CDR1 SGHTA and CDR2 FQGNSA. The CDR3 is 16 residues long. The CDR3 reads CASSLGLAGASGELFF. In DNA form, the CDR3 reads TGTGCCAGCAGCTTAGGACTAGCGGGAGCGAGCGGGGAGCTGTTTTTT.

The gene calls are TRBV4-1 and TRBJ1-2; 8 positions agree with TRBD1. In germline, CDR1 is MGHRA, CDR2 YSYEKL. The CDR3 spans 18 residues. J lost 8 bases, V lost 4 bases, and 21 bases had no gene match. The CDR3, as DNA: TGCGCCAGCAGCCCGGTTGAACTTACAGGGGGACTCCTATACGGCTACACCTTC. This sequence encodes CASSPVELTGGLLYGYTF.

The chain employs TRBV13 and TRBJ2-1, with 7 nucleotides matching TRBD2. This CDR3 comprises 15 residues. CDR1 PRHDT and CDR2 FYEKMQ come from the germline V gene (reference sequence). V dropped 1 base and J dropped 7; count of bases not matched to a gene: 7. Written as DNA, the CDR3 is TGTGCCAGCAGCTTAGTAGGGACTAAGAGGAATGAGCAGTTCTTC. Translation gives CASSLVGTKRNEQFF.

This chain connects TRBV7-2 to TRBJ2-2; no firm D call. CDR1 is SGHTA and CDR2 is FQGNSA in the germline V gene. The CDR3 spans 13 residues. With 0 bases removed from V and 5 bases from J, the gap between germline ends came to 4 bases. The CDR3 is CASSLAATGELFF. The CDR3 nucleotides read TGTGCCAGCAGCTTAGCGGCAACCGGGGAGCTGTTTTTT.

The chain joins TRBV6-5 to TRBJ1-2, with 9 bases that match TRBD1. The trim removed 5 bases at V and 7 bases at J, leaving 11 bases unmatched. The CDR3 covers 15 residues. Germline V gene data show CDR1 as MNHEY and CDR2 as SVGAGI. In DNA form, the CDR3 reads TGTGCCAGCAGTCCCGGGACAGGGCGGTTCGGTGGCTACACCTTC. This encodes CASSPGTGRFGGYTF.

The rearrangement joins TRBV19 to TRBJ1-5, with 7 bases that match TRBD1. V was clipped by 3 bases and J by 6 bases; unmatched bases: 5. Germline V gene lookup returns CDR1 LNHDA and CDR2 SQIVND (reference sequence). The CDR3 runs 14 residues. The CDR3 is CASSIHRGVQPQHF. The CDR3 DNA is TGTGCCAGTAGTATCCACAGGGGAGTTCAGCCCCAGCATTTT.

The chain joins TRBV7-8 to TRBJ1-1; D possibly corresponds to TRBD1 (6 bases). V dropped 2 bases and J dropped 2 bases, with 12 bases sitting between them. The CDR3 runs to 15 residues. Germline lookup yields CDR1 SGHVS and CDR2 FQNEAQ. CDR3 sequence: CASSLNARGNTEAFF. The DNA of the CDR3 is TGTGCCAGCAGCTTAAATGCCAGGGGAAACACTGAAGCTTTCTTT.

This sequence joins TRBV25-1 and TRBJ2-7; D may be TRBD1 (6 bases). CDR3 length: 15 amino acids. The V and J ends lost 4 bases and 1 base respectively, with 14 bases between them. Germline assignment: CDR1 MGHDK and CDR2 SYGVNS. The DNA for the CDR3 is TGTGCCAGCAGTGGTCTCCCAGGGGATTCCTACGAGCAGTACTTC. Encoded protein: CASSGLPGDSYEQYF.

This clone was recorded once. The chain carries TRBV7-6 and TRBJ2-7; TRBD2 matches 8 bases. J lost 2 bases, V lost 1 base, and 16 bases had no gene match. The CDR3 loop spans 19 amino acids. Germline V gene lookup returns CDR1 SGHVS and CDR2 FNYEAQ. CDR3 protein: CASSLVLGGLAGSPYEQYF. In DNA form, the CDR3 reads TGTGCCAGCAGCTTAGTACTCGGTGGCCTAGCGGGTTCCCCCTACGAGCAGTACTTC.

This chain links TRBV4-2 with TRBJ2-1; 8 bases match TRBD1. J gave up 4 bases and V 0 bases, and 8 bases lay outside the gene matches. Looked up from germline, CDR1 is LGHNA and CDR2 is YNFKEQ. The CDR3 sequence is 17 residues long. CDR3 nucleotides: TGTGCCAGCAGCCAAGAGGCGCGAGACAGGGGATACAATGAGCAGTTCTTC. Its translation: CASSQEARDRGYNEQFF.

The chain couples TRBV13 to TRBJ2-5; a possible D gene is TRBD1 (6 bases). Trimming removed 6 bases at V and 1 base at J, with 9 bases between. CDR1 is PRHDT, CDR2 FYEKMQ, per germline (reference sequence). The CDR3 is 13 amino acids. The CDR3 spells CASRGDTQETQYF. The DNA for the CDR3 is TGTGCCAGCAGAGGGGACACCCAAGAGACCCAGTACTTC.

The chain links TRBV27 to TRBJ2-2; TRBD2 matches at 7 bases. Trimming at V came to 5 bases and at J to 0 bases, leaving 0 bases not matched to a gene. Germline assignment: CDR1 MNHEY and CDR2 SMNVEV (reference sequence). The CDR3 contains 14 residues. CDR3 bases: TGTGCCAGCAGTAGCGGGGCGAACACCGGGGAGCTGTTTTTT. This codes for CASSSGANTGELFF.

Concerning this clone itself: One end of the junction is discordant with germline, which a read error may explain. The rearrangement uses TRBV7-9 and TRBJ2-5; 7 positions match TRBD2. There are 15 residues in the CDR3. Germline-derived CDR1 and CDR2 are SEHNR and FQNEAQ (reference sequence). In nucleotides, the CDR3 is TGTTCCAGCAGTCCCTCAGGACTAGTCCAAGAGACCCAGTACTTC. This encodes CSSSPSGLVQETQYF.

In its sample, this clone was seen once. The chain links TRBV2 to TRBJ1-6; TRBD1 aligns across 7 bases. This CDR3 has 15 amino acids. Germline-derived CDR1 and CDR2 are SNHLY and FYNNEI. Trimming at V came to 7 bases and at J to 5 bases, leaving 8 bases not matched to a gene. The CDR3 sequence: CASTGQATNNSPLHF. CDR3 DNA sequence: TGTGCCAGCACCGGACAGGCGACAAATAATTCACCCCTCCACTTT.

V and J are TRBV5-5 and TRBJ1-1; D perhaps matches TRBD1 (5 bases). The CDR3 sequence is 17 residues long. In germline, CDR1 is SGHKS, CDR2 YYEKEE (reference sequence). V lost 2 bases and J lost 1, with 18 bases in between. CDR3 sequence: CASSFAGPSTPNTEAFF. CDR3 bases: TGTGCCAGCAGCTTTGCAGGGCCCTCGACCCCGAACACTGAAGCTTTCTTT. Filled out from reference TRBV5-5 and TRBJ1-1, the complete variable domain reads DAGVTQSPTHLIKTRGQQVTLRCSPISGHKSVSWYQQVLGQGPQFIFQYYEKEERGRGNFPDRFSARQFPNYSSELNVNALLLGDSALYLCASSFAGPSTPNTEAFFGQGTRLTVV.

The chain carries TRBV18 and TRBJ2-7; 7 nucleotides line up with TRBD1. The CDR3 extends over 19 amino acids. The germline gives CDR1 KGHSH, CDR2 LQKENI. V shed 3 bases and J 1 base; nucleotides not matched to a gene: 18. The CDR3 DNA reads as TGTGCCAGCTCACCCCTAGGGACAGAATTTCCCTCTTTATCCTACGAGCAGTACTTC. This gives the protein CASSPLGTEFPSLSYEQYF.

V and J are TRBV6-5 and TRBJ2-1, with TRBD1 identical over 7 bases. Germline loops: CDR1 MNHEY, CDR2 SVGAGI. V shed 6 bases and J 6 bases; nucleotides not matched to a gene: 5. This CDR3 spans 13 amino acids. The CDR3 spells CASSPTGVNEQFF. CDR3 nucleotide sequence: TGTGCCAGCAGCCCTACAGGGGTCAATGAGCAGTTCTTC.

The J gene is TRBJ2-2, the V gene TRBV5-1; 8 nucleotides line up with TRBD1. Germline CDR1 SGHRS, CDR2 YFSETQ. V lost 2 bases to trimming and J lost 2 bases; unmatched junction nucleotides: 2. This CDR3 is 15 amino acids long. CDR3 sequence (DNA): TGCGCCAGCAGCTTAGGACAGGGTAACACCGGGGAGCTGTTTTTT. Its translation: CASSLGQGNTGELFF.

The chain carries TRBV6-1 and TRBJ1-1; a possible D gene is TRBD1 (5 bases). The CDR3 sequence is 15 residues long. V lost 3 bases and J 4 bases, leaving 15 bases between the germline ends. In germline, CDR1 is MNHNS, CDR2 SASEGT. The CDR3 protein is CASSENGGVGTEAFF. The CDR3 coding sequence is TGTGCCAGCAGTGAGAACGGGGGGGTTGGCACTGAAGCTTTCTTT.

The rearrangement joins TRBV5-4 to TRBJ2-7, with 8 bases matching TRBD2. Germline V gene lookup returns CDR1 SGHNT and CDR2 YYREEE (reference sequence). This CDR3 is 14 amino acids long. V gave up 0 bases and J gave up 6 bases; unmatched junction bases: 5. CDR3 protein: CASSLASGSPEQYF. The DNA of the CDR3 is TGTGCCAGCAGCTTGGCCAGCGGGAGTCCCGAGCAGTACTTC. Looking up the rest from reference TRBV5-4 and TRBJ2-7 gives the full variable domain: ETGVTQSPTHLIKTRGQQVTLRCSSQSGHNTVSWYQQALGQGPQFIFQYYREEENGRGNFPPRFSGLQFPNYSSELNVNALELDDSALYLCASSLASGSPEQYFGPGTRLTVT.

V usage is TRBV5-1 and J usage is TRBJ1-6, with 9 positions matching TRBD1. This CDR3 is built from 17 residues. Germline lookup yields CDR1 SGHRS and CDR2 YFSETQ. V was clipped by 5 bases and J by 5 bases; unmatched bases: 11. This CDR3 is CASRADRTGVNNSPLHF. The CDR3 DNA sequence: TGCGCCAGCAGGGCGGACCGGACAGGGGTTAATAATTCACCCCTCCACTTT.

This clone was observed a handful of times. The J gene is TRBJ1-3, the V gene TRBV18, with D possibly being TRBD1 (6 bases). V was pared by 2 bases and J by 2 bases, with 10 bases between. The CDR3 covers 15 residues. Germline V gene sequence: CDR1 KGHSH, CDR2 LQKENI. CDR3 sequence reads: CASSPTGSTGNTIYF. The CDR3 DNA is TGTGCCAGCTCACCAACAGGGTCCACTGGAAACACCATATATTTT.

The chain joins TRBV5-6 to TRBJ1-2; D gene unclear. Germline values: CDR1 SGHDT, CDR2 YYEEEE. CDR3 length equals 13 residues. V dropped 4 bases and J dropped 0 bases, with 7 bases sitting between them. CDR3 nucleotides: TGTGCCAGCAGCCCCGGAGCTAACTATGGCTACACCTTC. This encodes CASSPGANYGYTF.

This clone was seen just once. V gene TRBV18 combines with J gene TRBJ1-1; D remains unclear. Germline V gives CDR1 KGHSH, CDR2 LQKENI. Trimming stripped 6 bases from V and 3 bases from J, with 17 bases between. CDR3 length: 15 residues. The CDR3 loop is CASSPEVGRDTEAFF. The DNA for the CDR3 is TGTGCCAGCTCCCCTGAGGTGGGGAGGGACACTGAAGCTTTCTTT.

CDR3 in amino acids: CASSRTGRGQPQHF. CDR3 sequence (DNA): TGTGCCAGCAGCCGGACAGGGAGGGGTCAGCCCCAGCATTTT. The chain carries TRBV7-9 and TRBJ1-5; 8 nucleotides agree with TRBD1. Germline CDR1 SEHNR, CDR2 FQNEAQ (reference sequence). V shed 5 bases, J shed 6 bases, and the junction held 6 bases outside the gene matches. This CDR3 has 14 residues.

The chain is built from TRBV11-2 and TRBJ2-5, with 7 bases lining up with TRBD1. CDR1 SGHAT and CDR2 FQNNGV come from the germline V gene. There are 15 residues in the CDR3. V dropped 5 bases and J dropped 5; count of bases not matched to a gene: 11. The CDR3 nucleotides read TGTGCCAGCAGCCCCCTGGGACAGTCACACGAGACCCAGTACTTC. Its translation: CASSPLGQSHETQYF.